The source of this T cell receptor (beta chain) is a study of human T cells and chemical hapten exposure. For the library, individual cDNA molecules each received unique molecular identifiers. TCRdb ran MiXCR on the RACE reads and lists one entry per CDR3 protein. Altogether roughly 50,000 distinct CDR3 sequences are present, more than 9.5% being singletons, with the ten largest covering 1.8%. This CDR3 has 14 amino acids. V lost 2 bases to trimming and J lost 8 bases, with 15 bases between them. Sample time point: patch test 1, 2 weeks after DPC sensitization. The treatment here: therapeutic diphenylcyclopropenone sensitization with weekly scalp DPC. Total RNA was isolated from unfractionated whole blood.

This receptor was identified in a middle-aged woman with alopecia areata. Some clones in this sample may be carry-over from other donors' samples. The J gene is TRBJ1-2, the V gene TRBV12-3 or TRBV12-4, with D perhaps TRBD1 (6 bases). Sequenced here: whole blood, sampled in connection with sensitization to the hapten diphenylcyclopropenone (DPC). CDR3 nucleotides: TGTGCCAGCAGTTTACCCCCAGGGGATTTGGGCTACACCTTC. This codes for CASSLPPGDLGYTF.